The clone carrying this T cell receptor (beta chain) was observed at least ten times. The source of the sample is a study of regulatory T cells in long-lasting Graves disease. Relying on iRepertoire HTBI primers and Arm-PCR of CDR3 regions, the team built TCR beta libraries. TCRdb redid the calling of the multiplex PCR reads with MiXCR, one entry per CDR3 protein. This sample has over 200,000 distinct CDR3 sequences, with around 18% found just once. The trim removed 6 bases at V and 6 bases at J, leaving 4 bases unmatched. The CDR3 has 12 amino acids. Germline values: CDR1 DFQATT, CDR2 SNEGSKA (reference sequence). Time point denoted: newly diagnosed GD, antithyroid drugs for less than 3 months. Preparation of the TCR library used RNA extracted from PBMCs. Patient provenance is recorded as an endocrinology department in Xi'an, China. These records were also assigned to another study, of T cells in Graves' hyperthyroidism and ophthalmopathy. That report notes: Calling Graves' hyperthyroidism stable meant ophthalmopathy did not progress within 18 months. Blood also contained most expanded thyroid clonotypes above 0.001.

The sequencing here drew on peripheral blood mononuclear cells (PBMCs), taken at new diagnosis, from a patient treated with antithyroid drugs. This clonotype was obtained from a woman aged 25 to 39 with Graves disease. The gene calls are TRBV20-1 and TRBJ2-1; 8 nucleotides agree with TRBD2. The CDR3 reads CSARTSINEQFF. DNA for the CDR3: TGCAGTGCCAGGACTAGCATCAATGAGCAGTTCTTC.